A selection of T cell receptor beta chains follows, all from one sample in a study of cytomegalovirus exposure and HLA in healthy donors. TCRdb's table, derived via immunoSEQ multiplex PCR, lists solely in-frame clones and lacks some. The repertoire has 130,000 or so clones, over 75% of them found once; the top ten carry 1.5%. Source material: PBMCs. The receptors shown here come from a young woman in good health and CMV-seronegative. CDR3s include the opening cysteine and the closing phenylalanine or tryptophan.

CASSSRVLNTEAFF	TRBV13	TRBJ1-1	14
CAISVMDSPNYGYTF	TRBV10-3	TRBJ1-2	15
CASSGDRENEQYF	TRBV7-2	TRBJ2-7	13
CASSENGQGKPEAFF	TRBV2	TRBJ1-1	15
CASSFARDGNTIYF	TRBV7-8	TRBJ1-3	14
CASKAGGGPTDTQYF	TRBV28	TRBJ2-3	15
CASSLVRSSYEQYF	TRBV7-9	TRBJ2-7	14
CASSHRPGQGTGNTIYF	TRBV4-2	TRBJ1-3	17
CASSLGANQPQHF	TRBV7-8	TRBJ1-5	13
CASGLDSLGGNEQFF	TRBV12-5	TRBJ2-1	15
CASRLTSGTEDNEQFF	TRBV5-1	TRBJ2-1	16
CASSIPGQGDEQYF	TRBV21-1	TRBJ2-7	14
CASSAPVQGEDTQYF	TRBV9	TRBJ2-3	15
CASSHPSALSYNEQFF	TRBV4-1	TRBJ2-1	16
CASSRLGNEQFF	TRBV7-8	TRBJ2-1	12
CASSDRSPYEQYF	TRBV25-1	TRBJ2-7	13
CASSPLLTAEQYF	TRBV18	TRBJ2-7	13
CASSLPSRGEQYF	TRBV5-4	TRBJ2-7	13
CASSVEASGTNTGELFF	TRBV9	TRBJ2-2	17
CGTSDISGYNEQFF	TRBV30	TRBJ2-1	14
CASKYKGAPYNSPLHF	TRBV5-4	TRBJ1-6	16
CASSPTGQMKLYEQYF	TRBV18	TRBJ2-7	16